The sequence of this TCR beta chain was determined in a study of blood T cell repertoires in COVID-19. Study-level information: The United States, Italy and Spain supplied acute and convalescent COVID-19 samples. Sample material is recorded as cDNA or gDNA derived from T cells, B-cell-depleted T cells, or PBMCs.

Study processing details: Scientists estimated how many nucleated cells there were by amplifying reference gene primers. Generated by immunoSEQ multiplex PCR, the TCRdb table keeps only in-frame clones and is missing some. The V and J calls and clone size were taken over from that table, and D and trimming were inferred from the DNA. Among about 100,000 clones listed, just under 85% were seen once. The CDR3 runs 14 residues. The J gene is TRBJ1-3, the V gene TRBV21-1; TRBD1, as called in the table, went unchecked against the DNA. TRBV21-1 is assigned pseudogene status. This TCR was recovered from a man aged 45-65 years with active or convalescent COVID-19. The sample consisted of peripheral blood. In DNA, the CDR3 is TGTGCCAGCAGCAAAGTAGGGGGAAATAACACCATATATTTT. Translated, it gives CASSKVGGNNTIYF.